The source of this T cell receptor beta chain is a study of cytomegalovirus exposure and HLA in healthy donors. This table comes from immunoSEQ multiplex PCR, and its TCRdb copy is limited to in-frame clones, with some not included. The sample has 280,000 or so clones; roughly 88% are singletons. The V gene end was trimmed by 0 bases and the J gene end by 6 bases; junction bases not matched to a gene: 7. The CDR3 totals 15 residues. Germline CDR1 and CDR2: SGHDN and FVKESK. The clonotype comes from a woman under 30 in good health and CMV-seronegative. The genes are TRBV14 and TRBJ2-5; 7 bases agree with TRBD1. The specimen sequenced was PBMCs. The CDR3, as DNA: TGTGCCAGCAGCCAAGAGGGACAGTGGGGAAAGACCCAGTACTTC. It yields the protein CASSQEGQWGKTQYF.